This T cell receptor (beta chain) is from a study of CXCR3-negative and CXCR3-positive naive CD8 T cells. Researchers prepared the TRB cDNA libraries using 5' RACE with UMI labels. TCRdb derives one entry per CDR3 protein from the 5' RACE reads, leaving out DNA. The sample totals about 41,000 distinct CDR3 sequences; its top ten clones hold over 12%. Points from the study as a whole: CXCR3 expression dropped partially after cryopreservation, and most assays relied on fresh PBMCs.

As regards this clonotype: The antigen is not known.

The CDR3 consists of 15 residues. Per the germline V gene, CDR1 is SQVTM and CDR2 is ANQGSEA. The sample comprised memory CD8+ T cells from blood. This clonotype was obtained from a human donor in good health. Some clones in this sample may be carry-over from other donors' samples. The chain uses TRBV29-1 and TRBJ1-2; TCRdb selects TRBD1, and the lack of DNA leaves this call unchecked. CDR3: CSVDPEIGGLYGYTF.